The T cell receptor beta chain under discussion was sequenced for a study of cytomegalovirus exposure and HLA in healthy donors. On this clone itself: What it binds is not known.

Sequenced by immunoSEQ multiplex PCR; TCRdb stores in-frame clones only, minus some. Of about 140,000 clones listed, more than 75% are singletons. Notes on the study in general: The finding came from a later analysis; first-cohort TCR clusters tended to co-occur in the 95 to 150 validation repertoires. Rare TCR sequences dominated, though some public TCRs recurred in many donors. The study flagged about 150 TCR beta chains as cytomegalovirus-associated.

Trimming cost V 2 bases and J 6 bases, with 16 bases left between them. This CDR3 spans 15 amino acids. Germline-derived CDR1 and CDR2 are MNHNS and SASEGT. Sequencing was carried out using PBMCs. The chain recombines TRBV6-1 with TRBJ1-1; maybe TRBD1 (6 bases). The TCR was taken from a man between 18 and 35 years old in good health and CMV-seropositive. CDR3 DNA sequence: TGTGCCAGCAGTGAAACCAACAGGGTGGTTCCTGAAGCTTTCTTT. This gives the protein CASSETNRVVPEAFF.